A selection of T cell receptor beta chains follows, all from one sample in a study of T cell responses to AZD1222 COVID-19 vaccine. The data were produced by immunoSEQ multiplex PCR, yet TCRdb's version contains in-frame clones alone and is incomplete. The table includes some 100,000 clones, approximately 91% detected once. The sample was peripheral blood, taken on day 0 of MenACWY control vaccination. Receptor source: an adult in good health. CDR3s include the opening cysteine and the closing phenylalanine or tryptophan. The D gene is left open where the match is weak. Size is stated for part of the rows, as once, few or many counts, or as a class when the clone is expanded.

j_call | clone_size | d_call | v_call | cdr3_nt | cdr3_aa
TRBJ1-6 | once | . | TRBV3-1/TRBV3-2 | TGTGCCAGCAGTACGCCCCAGGGTAGCAGGAATTCACCCCTCCACTTT | CASSTPQGSRNSPLHF
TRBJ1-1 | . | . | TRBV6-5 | TGTGCCAGCAGGACCGGGTATATGGTTTTCTTT | CASRTGYMVFF
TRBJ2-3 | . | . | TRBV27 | TGTGCCAGCAGTTTTAGGCGATTTAGCACAGATACGCAGTATTTT | CASSFRRFSTDTQYF
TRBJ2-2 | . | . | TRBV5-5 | TGTGCCAGCAGCTTCGGACAGAGCACCGGGGAGCTGTTTTTT | CASSFGQSTGELFF
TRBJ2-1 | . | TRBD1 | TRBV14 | TGTGCCAGCCGACAGGGGGGGAATGAGCAGTTCTTC | CASRQGGNEQFF
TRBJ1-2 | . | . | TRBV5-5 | TGTGCCAGCAGCTTGGTTCGCGATAGCGACTATGGCTACACCTTC | CASSLVRDSDYGYTF
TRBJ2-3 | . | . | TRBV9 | TGTGCCAGCAGCGCTCGGACTGGAGCTGGCACAGATACGCAGTATTTT | CASSARTGAGTDTQYF
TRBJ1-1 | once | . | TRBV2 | TGTGCCAGCAGTGCTTGGCAGTTGAACACTGAAGCTTTCTTT | CASSAWQLNTEAFF
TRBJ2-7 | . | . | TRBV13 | TGTGCCAGCAGCTTAGATGGCGGGGAGGAGTACTTC | CASSLDGGEEYF
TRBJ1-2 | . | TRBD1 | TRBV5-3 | TGTGCCAGAAGCTGGCGGGACAGGGAGGAGGATGGCTACACCTTC | CARSWRDREEDGYTF
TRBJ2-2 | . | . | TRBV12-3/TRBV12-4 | TGTGCCAGCAGTTCCCAAGCGGCCGGGGAGCTGTTTTTT | CASSSQAAGELFF
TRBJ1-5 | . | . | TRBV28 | TGTGCCGTCGGACACAGGGTTAAGCCCCAGCATTTT | CAVGHRVKPQHF
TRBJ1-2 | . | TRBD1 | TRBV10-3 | TGTGCCATCAACGTCGACAGGGCCCATGGCTACACCTTC | CAINVDRAHGYTF
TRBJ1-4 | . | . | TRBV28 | TGTGCCAGCAGCTGGAGTGGGGGGACGCTAATGAGTCGGGAAAAACTGTTTTTT | CASSWSGGTLMSREKLFF
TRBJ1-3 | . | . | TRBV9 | TGTGCCAGCAGCTCTAGTATCGGGGGCCGAGGAAACACCATATATTTT | CASSSSIGGRGNTIYF
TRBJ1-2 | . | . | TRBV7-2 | TGTGCCGGCTCCTCTGGGACCTATGGCTACACCTTC | CAGSSGTYGYTF
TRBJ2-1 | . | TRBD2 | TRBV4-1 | TGCGCCAGCAGCCACGCCCCGGTGCGGGAGGGTAATGAGCAGTTCTTC | CASSHAPVREGNEQFF
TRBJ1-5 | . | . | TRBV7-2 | TGTGCCAGCAGCTTGGGGGGGGGTCCTCAGCCCCAGCATTTT | CASSLGGGPQPQHF
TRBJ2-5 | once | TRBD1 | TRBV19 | TGTGCCAGTACCCCTGGGGGGACAGGGCGTGGAGAGACCCAGTACTTC | CASTPGGTGRGETQYF
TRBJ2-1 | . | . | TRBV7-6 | TGTGCCAGCAGCTTGCCTGGACAGTCTGCGGATGAGCAGTTCTTC | CASSLPGQSADEQFF
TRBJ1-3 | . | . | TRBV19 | TGTGCCAGTAGTTTCCGGCATCTACCTGGCTCTGGAAACACCATATATTTT | CASSFRHLPGSGNTIYF
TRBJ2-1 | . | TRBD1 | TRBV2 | TGTGCCAGCAGTGGAGAGGGGACAGGGAGGAATGAGCAGTTCTTC | CASSGEGTGRNEQFF
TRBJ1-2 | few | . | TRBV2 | TGTGCCAGCAGTTCCGGGGTTAGCTATGGCTACACCTTC | CASSSGVSYGYTF
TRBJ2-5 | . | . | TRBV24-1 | TGTGCCACCAGTGATTCCTGGGCTCAAGAGACCCAGTACTTC | CATSDSWAQETQYF
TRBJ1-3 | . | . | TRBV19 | TGTGCCAGTAGCTCACAGTCCTCTGGAAACACCATATATTTT | CASSSQSSGNTIYF
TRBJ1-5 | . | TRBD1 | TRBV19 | TGTGCCAGTAGTATAAGGAGTGAAGTGGACAGGGGCAATCAGCCCCAGCATTTT | CASSIRSEVDRGNQPQHF
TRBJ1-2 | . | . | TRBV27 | TGTGCCAGCAGTACCGCCCCGAACGGGTTAGGCTACACCTTC | CASSTAPNGLGYTF
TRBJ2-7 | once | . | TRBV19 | TGTGCCAGTAGGGCCGAGCCAGGTTTACCCTACGAGCAGTACTTC | CASRAEPGLPYEQYF
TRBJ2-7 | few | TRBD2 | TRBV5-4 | TGTGCCAGCAGCATAGGGACTAGCGGGGGCTACGAGCAGTACTTC | CASSIGTSGGYEQYF
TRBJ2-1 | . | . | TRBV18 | TGTGCCAGCTCACCGGGGTACAATGAGCAGTTCTTC | CASSPGYNEQFF
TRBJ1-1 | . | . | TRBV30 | TGTGCCTGGAGTGTACCCGACACTGAAGCTTTCTTT | CAWSVPDTEAFF
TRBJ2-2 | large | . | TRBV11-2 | TGTGCCAGCTACGGACTGGGGCCCGGGGAGCTGTTTTTT | CASYGLGPGELFF
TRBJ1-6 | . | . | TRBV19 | TGTGCCAGTAGTAACCAACAGGGTCTGGATTCACCCCTCCACTTT | CASSNQQGLDSPLHF
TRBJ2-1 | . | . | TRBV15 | TGTGCCAGGCTAACAGGGAGCTCCTACAATGAGCAGTTCTTC | CARLTGSSYNEQFF
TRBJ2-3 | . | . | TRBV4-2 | TGTGCCAGCAGCCCCCCGGGGGTAGATACGCAGTATTTT | CASSPPGVDTQYF
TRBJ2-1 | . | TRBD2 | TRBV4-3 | TGCGCCAGCAGCCTGGGACTAGGGCCGGGATATGAGCAGTTCTTC | CASSLGLGPGYEQFF
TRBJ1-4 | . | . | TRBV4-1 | TGCGCCAGCAGCCACCCCCCGGGAGCAACTAATGAAAAACTGTTTTTT | CASSHPPGATNEKLFF
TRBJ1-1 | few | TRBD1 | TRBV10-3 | TGTGCCGCCAGGAAGGGGGACAGGCTGAGCACTGAAGCTTTCTTT | CAARKGDRLSTEAFF
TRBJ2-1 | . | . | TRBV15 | TGTGCCACCAGTGCCGCTGGGAGCTCCTACAATGAGCAGTTCTTC | CATSAAGSSYNEQFF
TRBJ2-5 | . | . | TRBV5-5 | TGTGCCAGCAGTCCACACCAAGAGACCCAGTACTTC | CASSPHQETQYF
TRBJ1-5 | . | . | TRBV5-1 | TGCGCCAGCAGCTTGTTCGGGGATGGCAATCAGCCCCAGCATTTT | CASSLFGDGNQPQHF
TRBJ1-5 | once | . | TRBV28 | TGTGCCAGCGGACGGGTGGGGCCCCAGCATTTT | CASGRVGPQHF
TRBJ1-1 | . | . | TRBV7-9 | TGTGCCAGCAGCCCAGCAGCGAACACTGAAGCTTTCTTT | CASSPAANTEAFF
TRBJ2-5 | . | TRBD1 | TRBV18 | TGTGCCAGCTCGTCGACAGGGGAAGAGACCCAGTACTTC | CASSSTGEETQYF
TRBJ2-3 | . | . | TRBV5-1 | TGCGCCAGCAGCTTGGGAGGGCGGGGCACAGATACGCAGTATTTT | CASSLGGRGTDTQYF
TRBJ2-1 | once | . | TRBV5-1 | TGCGCCAGCAGCTTGTTCCAGGTCACCAATGAGCAGTTCTTC | CASSLFQVTNEQFF
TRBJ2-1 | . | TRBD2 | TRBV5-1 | TGCGCCAGCAGCGGGGGGCTAGCGGGAGGGAATGAGCAGTTCTTC | CASSGGLAGGNEQFF
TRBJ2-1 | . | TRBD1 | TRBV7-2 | TGTGCCAGCAGCTTAGAAGGGACAGCCTACAATGAGCAGTTCTTC | CASSLEGTAYNEQFF
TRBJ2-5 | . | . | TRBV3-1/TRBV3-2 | TGTGCCAGCAGTCCCGTCTCGGGAGACAGAGAGACCCAGTACTTC | CASSPVSGDRETQYF
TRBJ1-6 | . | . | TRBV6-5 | TGTGCCAGCAGTTCAAATTTCCATTCACCCCTCCACTTT | CASSSNFHSPLHF
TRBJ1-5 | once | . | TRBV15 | TGTGCCACCAGCAGAGACGGGCGGGCCGATCAGCCCCAGCATTTT | CATSRDGRADQPQHF
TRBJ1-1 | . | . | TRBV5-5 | TGTGCCAGCAGCTTAGGGGAATCCAGGGGGAACACTGAAGCTTTCTTT | CASSLGESRGNTEAFF
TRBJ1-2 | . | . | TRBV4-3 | TGCGCCAGCAGCCAAGATGTCGACTATGGCTACACCTTC | CASSQDVDYGYTF